This T cell receptor (beta chain) was obtained from a study of cytomegalovirus exposure and HLA in healthy donors. Turning to the study itself: Within the Caucasian-associated ancestry cluster were roughly 81% of the roughly 400 genotyped donors.

Study-level results: Most CMV-associated TCR beta chains appeared HLA-restricted in a later analysis. One later analysis reportedly identified an Asian-associated ancestry cluster that showed fewer N-insertions than the roughly 670-donor mean. A prior analysis recorded that most TCR beta V segments were productive about 87% or about 30% of the time.

The length of the CDR3 is 15 residues. Per the germline V gene, CDR1 is MDHEN and CDR2 is SYDVKM. V dropped 3 bases and J dropped 2; count of bases not matched to a gene: 7. PCR primers comprised 60 Vbeta and 13 Jbeta primers. The data were produced by immunoSEQ multiplex PCR, yet TCRdb's version contains in-frame clones alone and is incomplete. Its listing shows approximately 38,000 clones. Of note for this clone: What it binds is not known.

Sequencing input: PBMCs. The TCR comes from a human donor in good health. The gene calls are TRBV28 and TRBJ2-7, with 7 bases lining up with TRBD1. The CDR3 loop is CASSFEGGETYEQYF. For the CDR3, the DNA is TGTGCCAGCAGTTTTGAAGGGGGCGAAACCTACGAGCAGTACTTC.